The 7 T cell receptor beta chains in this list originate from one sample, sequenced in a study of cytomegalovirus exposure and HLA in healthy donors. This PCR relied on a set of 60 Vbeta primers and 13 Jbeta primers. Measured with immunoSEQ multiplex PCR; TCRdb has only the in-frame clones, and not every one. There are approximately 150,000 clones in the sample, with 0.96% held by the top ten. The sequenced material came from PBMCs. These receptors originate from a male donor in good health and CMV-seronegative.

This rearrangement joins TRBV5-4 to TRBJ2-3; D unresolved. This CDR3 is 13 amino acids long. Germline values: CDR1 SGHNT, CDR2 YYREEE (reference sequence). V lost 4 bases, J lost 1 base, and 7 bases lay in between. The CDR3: CASSPTGTDTQYF. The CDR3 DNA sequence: TGTGCCAGCAGCCCAACAGGCACAGATACGCAGTATTTT.

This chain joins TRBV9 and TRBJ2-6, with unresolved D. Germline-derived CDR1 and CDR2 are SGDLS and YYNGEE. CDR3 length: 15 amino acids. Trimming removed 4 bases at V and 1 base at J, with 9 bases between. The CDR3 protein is CASSPVQSGANVLTF. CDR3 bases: TGTGCCAGCAGCCCTGTCCAGTCTGGGGCCAACGTCCTGACTTTC.

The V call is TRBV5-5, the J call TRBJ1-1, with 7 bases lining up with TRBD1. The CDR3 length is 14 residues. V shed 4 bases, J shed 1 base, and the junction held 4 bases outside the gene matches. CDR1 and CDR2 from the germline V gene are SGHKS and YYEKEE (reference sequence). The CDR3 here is CASSGGQTNTEAFF. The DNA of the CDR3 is TGTGCCAGCAGCGGGGGACAGACGAACACTGAAGCTTTCTTT. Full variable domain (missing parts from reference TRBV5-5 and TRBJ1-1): DAGVTQSPTHLIKTRGQQVTLRCSPISGHKSVSWYQQVLGQGPQFIFQYYEKEERGRGNFPDRFSARQFPNYSSELNVNALLLGDSALYLCASSGGQTNTEAFFGQGTRLTVV.

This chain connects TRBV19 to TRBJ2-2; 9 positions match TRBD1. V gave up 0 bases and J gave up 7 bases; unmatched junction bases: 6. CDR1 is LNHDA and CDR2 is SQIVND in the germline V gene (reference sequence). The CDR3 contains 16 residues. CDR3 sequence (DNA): TGTGCCAGTAGTATAGAGGGGACAGGGTTTGGCGGGGAGCTGTTTTTT. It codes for CASSIEGTGFGGELFF.

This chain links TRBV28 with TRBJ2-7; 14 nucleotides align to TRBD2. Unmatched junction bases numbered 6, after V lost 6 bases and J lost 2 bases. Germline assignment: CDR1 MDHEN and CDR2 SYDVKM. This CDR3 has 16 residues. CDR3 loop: CASRPPGLAGAYEQYF. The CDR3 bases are TGTGCCAGCAGGCCTCCGGGACTAGCGGGGGCCTACGAGCAGTACTTC.

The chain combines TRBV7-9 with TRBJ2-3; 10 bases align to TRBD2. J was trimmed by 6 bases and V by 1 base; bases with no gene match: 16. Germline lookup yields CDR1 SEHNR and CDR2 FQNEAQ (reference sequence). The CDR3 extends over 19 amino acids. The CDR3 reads CASSLVASGRRRGGDTQYF. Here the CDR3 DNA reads TGTGCCAGCAGCTTAGTAGCTAGCGGGAGACGGAGGGGGGGCGATACGCAGTATTTT. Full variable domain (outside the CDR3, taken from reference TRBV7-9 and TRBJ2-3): DTGVSQNPRHKITKRGQNVTFRCDPISEHNRLYWYRQTLGQGPEFLTYFQNEAQLEKSRLLSDRFSAERPKGSFSTLEIQRTEQGDSAMYLCASSLVASGRRRGGDTQYFGPGTRLTVL.

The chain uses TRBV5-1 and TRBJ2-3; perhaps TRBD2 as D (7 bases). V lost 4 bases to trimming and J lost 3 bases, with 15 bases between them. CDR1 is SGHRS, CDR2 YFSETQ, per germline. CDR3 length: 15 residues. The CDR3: CASSPERGGTDTQYF. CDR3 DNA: TGCGCCAGCAGCCCTGAGAGGGGGGGAACAGATACGCAGTATTTT.